This TCR beta chain emerged from a study of T cells in Graves' hyperthyroidism and ophthalmopathy. Study background: Peripheral blood sampling occurred at initial diagnosis, before any treatment. Findings and limits, study-wide: Most thyroid-expanded clonotypes above 0.001 were also found in blood.

Notes on this clonotype: As yet, its antigen is unknown.

There were TCR beta CDR3 regions amplified from RNA transcripts. HTBI primers drove first-round RT-PCR of the TCR CDR3. TCRdb ran MiXCR on the multiplex PCR reads and lists one entry per CDR3 protein. The table has over 500,000 distinct CDR3 sequences, roughly 17% seen once. The CDR3 totals 13 residues. Trimming pared 4 bases from V and 7 bases from J, leaving 11 bases between. Germline V gene lookup returns CDR1 SEHNR and CDR2 FQNEAQ (reference sequence). The chain carries TRBV7-9 and TRBJ1-5, with unresolved D. This TCR was sampled from a woman aged 18-29 years with Graves' ophthalmopathy. What was sequenced was blood. In DNA form, the CDR3 reads TGTGCCAGCAGCTGGGCGGGAGACCAGCCCCAGCATTTT. It translates to CASSWAGDQPQHF. The full variable domain, completed using reference TRBV7-9 and TRBJ1-5, is DTGVSQNPRHKITKRGQNVTFRCDPISEHNRLYWYRQTLGQGPEFLTYFQNEAQLEKSRLLSDRFSAERPKGSFSTLEIQRTEQGDSAMYLCASSWAGDQPQHFGDGTRLSIL.